Below, 15 T cell receptor beta chains from the same sample are listed, as sequenced in a study of blood T cell repertoires in COVID-19. TCRdb keeps only in-frame clones here, not all; method: immunoSEQ multiplex PCR. The sample yields 390,000 or so clones, around 87% seen once. The sample taken for sequencing was peripheral blood. These receptors were obtained from a woman in her 30s with COVID-19, enrolled during active disease.

CDR3 sequence reads: CASSDRGPTNEKLFF. Here the CDR3 DNA reads TGTGCCAGCAGTGATAGGGGGCCAACTAATGAAAAACTGTTTTTT. V is TRBV2 and J is TRBJ1-4, with 7 bases fitting TRBD1. V lost 3 bases to trimming and J lost 0 bases; unmatched junction nucleotides: 1. The CDR3 loop spans 15 amino acids. The germline V gene encodes CDR1 SNHLY and CDR2 FYNNEI.

V and J are TRBV30 and TRBJ1-4; D uncertain. From germline, CDR1 is GTSNPN and CDR2 SVGIG (reference sequence). Trimming left V 0 bases short and J 8 bases short, with 13 bases between. The CDR3 consists of 14 residues. The CDR3 DNA sequence: TGTGCCTGGAGTGTAAGGAGGGTGGAGGAAAAACTGTTTTTT. It yields the protein CAWSVRRVEEKLFF.

V usage is TRBV4-1 and J usage is TRBJ2-2; a weak D match, TRBD2 (5 bases). The CDR3 sequence is 18 residues long. Trimming left V 0 bases short and J 0 bases short, with 14 bases between. Germline-derived CDR1 and CDR2 are MGHRA and YSYEKL. The CDR3 DNA sequence: TGCGCCAGCAGCCAAGAGATCGGGGTAGCAGCGAACACCGGGGAGCTGTTTTTT. The encoded protein is CASSQEIGVAANTGELFF.

The chain joins TRBV7-2 to TRBJ2-3; 9 bases match TRBD2. The junction had 5 bases not matched to a gene; V was cut back by 0 bases and J by 4 bases. Per the germline V gene, CDR1 is SGHTA and CDR2 is FQGNSA. This CDR3 is built from 16 residues. Written as DNA, the CDR3 is TGTGCCAGCAGCTTAGCTAGCGGGAGTGGGGCAGATACGCAGTATTTT. Its protein product is CASSLASGSGADTQYF.

The rearrangement links TRBV19 to TRBJ2-6, with 11 bases fitting TRBD1. From germline, CDR1 is LNHDA and CDR2 SQIVND (reference sequence). Losses at the gene ends were 3 bases for V and 1 base for J; bases not matched to a gene: 11. The CDR3 length is 20 residues. CDR3 sequence: CASSIHGQGAMGSGANVLTF. CDR3 coding DNA: TGTGCCAGTAGTATCCATGGACAGGGGGCGATGGGTTCTGGGGCCAACGTCCTGACTTTC. Drawing the rest from reference TRBV19 and TRBJ2-6, the complete variable domain is DGGITQSPKYLFRKEGQNVTLSCEQNLNHDAMYWYRQDPGQGLRLIYYSQIVNDFQKGDIAEGYSVSREKKESFPLTVTSAQKNPTAFYLCASSIHGQGAMGSGANVLTFGAGSRLTVL.

The chain combines TRBV28 with TRBJ2-7; possibly TRBD2 for D (6 bases). This CDR3 region has 13 residues. Germline V CDR1 and CDR2: MDHEN, SYDVKM. Between the trimmed V and J ends, which lost 7 bases and 4 bases, there was a span of 14 bases. This chain's CDR3 is CASTMAGRYEQYF. The CDR3 coding sequence is TGTGCCAGCACCATGGCGGGACGGTACGAGCAGTACTTC.

This rearrangement joins TRBV10-3 to TRBJ2-3; 7 nucleotides match TRBD1. CDR1 ENHRY and CDR2 SYGVKD come from the germline V gene. This CDR3 comprises 14 residues. Trimming removed 5 bases from V and 2 bases from J; junction bases left unmatched: 4. The CDR3 sequence: CAISRGQTTDTQYF. The CDR3 coding sequence is TGTGCCATCAGTAGGGGACAGACCACAGATACGCAGTATTTT.

The V call is TRBV12-3 or TRBV12-4, the J call TRBJ1-1; possible D gene TRBD1, 6 bases. The V gene lost 5 bases and the J gene lost 6 bases, with 13 bases spanning the gap. The length of the CDR3 is 13 residues. In DNA form, the CDR3 reads TGTGCCAGCAGTCCCGGACAGTTCGCTGAAGCTTTCTTT. This translates into CASSPGQFAEAFF.

The chain links TRBV3-1 (or the pseudogene TRBV3-2) to TRBJ1-6; D is undetermined. The V and J ends lost 0 bases and 8 bases respectively, with 5 bases between them. CDR1 is LGHDT and CDR2 is YNNKEL in the germline V gene (reference sequence). CDR3 length: 13 residues. CDR3 coding DNA: TGTGCCAGCAGCCAAGAATCCTATTCACCCCTCCACTTT. Protein: CASSQESYSPLHF.

This sequence joins TRBV5-6 and TRBJ2-3, with D unclear. CDR1 is SGHDT and CDR2 is YYEEEE in the germline V gene. The CDR3 is 12 residues long. Trimming cost V 0 bases and J 6 bases, with 5 bases left between them. The CDR3 nucleotides are TGTGCCAGCAGCTTGGCACGGGATACGCAGTATTTT. Translating it yields CASSLARDTQYF.

The CDR3 coding sequence is TGCGCCAGCAGCTTAAACGGGATGGGCACTGAAGCTTTCTTT. The encoded protein is CASSLNGMGTEAFF. This chain uses TRBV5-1 with TRBJ1-1, with D unclear. The CDR3 covers 14 residues. Deletions cut 2 bases from V and 4 bases from J, with 12 bases between. Germline CDR1 SGHRS, CDR2 YFSETQ.

The chain uses TRBV28 and TRBJ1-5; 7 bases fit TRBD1. With V trimmed by 4 bases and J by 9 bases, 6 bases remained unmatched. CDR3 size: 13 residues. Germline-derived CDR1 and CDR2 are MDHEN and SYDVKM. The CDR3 protein is CASSWTGPSPQHF. CDR3 DNA sequence: TGTGCCAGCAGTTGGACAGGCCCATCGCCCCAGCATTTT. The variable domain in full, with the rest retrieved from reference TRBV28 and TRBJ1-5, is DVKVTQSSRYLVKRTGEKVFLECVQDMDHENMFWYRQDPGLGLRLIYFSYDVKMKEKGDIPEGYSVSREKKERFSLILESASTNQTSMYLCASSWTGPSPQHFGDGTRLSIL.

The chain couples TRBV4-3 to TRBJ1-5, with 7 bases that match TRBD1. V was clipped by 5 bases and J by 4 bases; unmatched bases: 8. The CDR3 runs 15 residues. Germline assignment: CDR1 LGHNA and CDR2 YSLEER. The CDR3 region has the DNA TGCGCCAGCAGCACCCGGACAGGCGCAAATCAGCCCCAGCATTTT. This sequence encodes CASSTRTGANQPQHF.

This rearrangement joins TRBV10-2 to TRBJ1-2; 7 bases are shared with TRBD1. The CDR3 consists of 13 residues. Looked up from germline, CDR1 is WSHSY and CDR2 is SAAADI. V was pared by 4 bases and J by 2 bases, with 1 base of the junction left unmatched. This chain's CDR3 is CASSAGQNYGYTF. The CDR3 nucleotides read TGCGCCAGCAGTGCGGGACAGAACTATGGCTACACCTTC.

The chain uses TRBV6-2 or TRBV6-3 and TRBJ1-3; D is ambiguous. This CDR3 is 13 amino acids long. Germline CDR1 reads MNHEY; CDR2 reads SVGEGT. V was clipped by 4 bases and J by 4 bases, with 8 bases between them. The CDR3 is CASSFLSGNTIYF. The CDR3 DNA is TGTGCCAGCAGTTTTCTGTCCGGAAACACCATATATTTT.